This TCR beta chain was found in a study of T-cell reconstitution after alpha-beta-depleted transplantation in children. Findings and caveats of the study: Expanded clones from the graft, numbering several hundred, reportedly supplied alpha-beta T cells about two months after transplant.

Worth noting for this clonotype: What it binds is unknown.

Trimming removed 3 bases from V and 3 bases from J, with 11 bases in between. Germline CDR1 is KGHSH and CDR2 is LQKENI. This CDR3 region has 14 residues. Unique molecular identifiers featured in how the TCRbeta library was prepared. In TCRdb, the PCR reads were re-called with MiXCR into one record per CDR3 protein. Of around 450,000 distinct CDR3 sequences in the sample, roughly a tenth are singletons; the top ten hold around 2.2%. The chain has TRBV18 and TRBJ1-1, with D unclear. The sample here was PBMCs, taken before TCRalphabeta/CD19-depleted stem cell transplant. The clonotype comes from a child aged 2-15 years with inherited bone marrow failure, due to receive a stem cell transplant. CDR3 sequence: CASSPRTVDTEAFF. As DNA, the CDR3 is TGTGCCAGCTCACCGCGGACGGTGGACACTGAAGCTTTCTTT.